These T cell receptor beta chains were read from a single sample in a study of PD-1 blockade in classical Hodgkin lymphoma. Libraries were prepared by immunoSEQ multiplex PCR; TCRdb keeps only in-frame clonotypes and omits some of them. Of 9,500 to 12,000 clones listed, 84% are singletons. The input for sequencing was CD8+ T cells from blood, taken at baseline. The receptors stem from a human donor with classical Hodgkin lymphoma. Each CDR3 is given with its conserved first and last residue. D genes are given only for firm matches. Only part of the rows carry a size: once, few, many, or a class if the clone is expanded.

. TRBJ2-7 . TRBV28 TGTGCCAGCAGTCAAGGGGCAGGCTACGAGCAGTACTTC CASSQGAGYEQYF
. TRBJ1-3 . TRBV5-1 TGCGCCAGCAGCCCAGGACAGTCTGGAAACACCATATATTTT CASSPGQSGNTIYF
. TRBJ1-1 . TRBV7-9 TGTGCCAGCAGCTTAGGCCTCGGATTGAACACTGAAGCTTTCTTT CASSLGLGLNTEAFF
TRBD1 TRBJ2-2 . TRBV19 TGTGCCAGTAGTATAGTAGAGGGGGCAGGTGGGGAGCTGTTTTTT CASSIVEGAGGELFF
. TRBJ2-7 . TRBV29-1 TGCAGCGTTGATAGGGGGGAGTTCGATGACGAGCAGTACTTC CSVDRGEFDDEQYF
. TRBJ1-1 . TRBV30 TGTGCCTGGAGTTCGCCTGGACCGGGGGACACTGAAGCTTTCTTT CAWSSPGPGDTEAFF
. TRBJ1-5 . TRBV6-1 TGTGCCAGCAGTGAAGTTATGGGGGGCAATCAGCCCCAGCATTTT CASSEVMGGNQPQHF
. TRBJ2-7 . TRBV9 TGTGCCAGCAGCGCCGAGGAAGGTTACGAGCAGTACTTC CASSAEEGYEQYF
. TRBJ2-3 . TRBV7-6 TGTGCCAGCAGCTTCGGGGGAGATACGCAGTATTTT CASSFGGDTQYF
. TRBJ2-3 . TRBV27 TGTGCCAGCAGTTTGGGACTTACTAGCACAGATACGCAGTATTTT CASSLGLTSTDTQYF
TRBD1 TRBJ1-1 . TRBV4-2 TGTGCCAGCAGCCAAGACCCCACCACGGGACAGCGAAACACTGAAGCTTTCTTT CASSQDPTTGQRNTEAFF
TRBD2 TRBJ2-5 . TRBV5-6 TGTGCCAGCAGCCTACTAGCGGGTCAAGAGACCCAGTACTTC CASSLLAGQETQYF
. TRBJ2-1 . TRBV6-5 TGTGCCAGCAGCGAGTCCGGCAATGAGCAGTTCTTC CASSESGNEQFF
. TRBJ2-7 once TRBV30 TGTGCCTGGAGTGTAGGGATAACCTACGAGCAGTACTTC CAWSVGITYEQYF
TRBD2 TRBJ2-1 . TRBV2 TGTGCCATCGGGACTAGCGAAGAGCAGTTCTTC CAIGTSEEQFF
. TRBJ2-3 . TRBV5-4 TGTGCCAGCAGCCCTGACCTGAGTGCACATCCAGATACGCGGTATTTT CASSPDLSAHPDTRYF
. TRBJ1-2 . TRBV19 TGTGCCAGTAGTATAGATGGGGCCCTTTTGTATGGCTACACCTTC CASSIDGALLYGYTF
. TRBJ1-3 once TRBV7-6 TGTGCCAGCAGCCATCCCCTGACAGAGGGCGGAAACACCATATATTTT CASSHPLTEGGNTIYF
. TRBJ2-1 . TRBV7-6 TGTGCCAGCAGCTTAGCGGAACCCCGGTACAATGAGCAGTTCTTC CASSLAEPRYNEQFF
. TRBJ2-1 . TRBV11-2 TGTGCCAGCAGCTTGAGTGGGACTTACAATGAGCAGTTCTTC CASSLSGTYNEQFF
TRBD2 TRBJ2-5 once TRBV19 TGTGCCAGTAGTTTAATAGCGGGGCCGTACCAAGAGACCCAGTACTTC CASSLIAGPYQETQYF
. TRBJ2-1 . TRBV27 TGTGCCAGCAGTTTCGGGAGTCCCTACAATGAGCAGTTCTTC CASSFGSPYNEQFF
TRBD2 TRBJ2-7 medium-sized TRBV19 TGTGCCAGTAGTACTATAGCGGGAGGCCAGTACTTC CASSTIAGGQYF
. TRBJ2-3 . TRBV7-8 TGTGCCAGCAGCCCGGTAATAGCGGATCCAGATACGCAGTATTTT CASSPVIADPDTQYF
. TRBJ2-3 . TRBV7-9 TGTGCCAGCAGCTTGTTTAGGGACAACACAGATACGCAGTATTTT CASSLFRDNTDTQYF
. TRBJ2-5 once TRBV6-6 TGTGCCAGCAGTTACGCGGACCCTGGAGCCCAAGAGACCCAGTACTTC CASSYADPGAQETQYF
TRBD2 TRBJ2-4 . TRBV27 TGTGCCAGCAGTTTATCTCTAGCGGGAGCCAAAAACATTCAGTACTTC CASSLSLAGAKNIQYF
TRBD1 TRBJ1-3 . TRBV13 TGTGCCAGCAGCCTTTACAGGGGGCAGGGAAACACCATATATTTT CASSLYRGQGNTIYF
TRBD1 TRBJ2-7 . TRBV11-2 TGTGCCAGCAGCCTGGGACAGAGTTACGAGCAGTACTTC CASSLGQSYEQYF
TRBD1 TRBJ1-1 . TRBV30 TGTGCCTGGAGTGTACGACAGGGGGGCACTGAAGCTTTCTTT CAWSVRQGGTEAFF
. TRBJ2-2 few TRBV2 TGTGCCAGCAGGGCAGGGACGAACACCGGGGAGCTGTTTTTT CASRAGTNTGELFF
. TRBJ2-5 . TRBV18 TGTGCCAGCTCACCACCAGGAGGGGAGACCCAGTACTTC CASSPPGGETQYF
. TRBJ2-3 . TRBV27 TGTGCCAGCAGAGGCCCGACGGCGACTACGCAGTATTTT CASRGPTATTQYF
TRBD1 TRBJ1-2 . TRBV19 TGTGCCAGTAGTTGGACAGGGGGCGACCTCTATGGCTACACCTTC CASSWTGGDLYGYTF
. TRBJ1-5 . TRBV19 TGTGCCAGTACCGATCTCCCCGCGTATCAGCCCCAGCATTTT CASTDLPAYQPQHF
TRBD1 TRBJ1-1 . TRBV19 TGTGCCAGTAGTACAGGGACAGGGGGTTTTACTGAAGCTTTCTTT CASSTGTGGFTEAFF
. TRBJ2-7 . TRBV27 TGTGCCAGCAGGAGGATGGAGATGGACGAGCAGTACTTC CASRRMEMDEQYF
TRBD2 TRBJ2-7 few TRBV27 TGTGCCAGCAGTTCCGGACTAGTCAGCTACGAGCAGTACTTC CASSSGLVSYEQYF
. TRBJ1-3 once TRBV19 TGTGCCAGTAGTATCTCCGACTCTGGAAACACCATATATTTT CASSISDSGNTIYF
. TRBJ2-1 . TRBV18 TGTGCCAGCTCGTCCGGTCTTTATGAGCGAAGCTCCTACAATGAGCAGTTCTTC CASSSGLYERSSYNEQFF
. TRBJ2-2 . TRBV11-2 TGTGCCAGCAGCTTAGGGCCCGGGGGAGCCGGGGAGCTGTTTTTT CASSLGPGGAGELFF
. TRBJ2-5 . TRBV5-4 TGTGCCAGCAGCTTGTTTTCGTACGACAAAGAGACCCAGTACTTC CASSLFSYDKETQYF
. TRBJ2-3 . TRBV2 TGCCTAAGCAGGGAGACCCGCACAGATACGCAGTATTTT CLSRETRTDTQYF
TRBD2 TRBJ2-1 once TRBV7-9 TGTGCCAGCAGCTTAGTAGGTGGACTAGCGGGATTCGTAGATGAGCAGTTCTTC CASSLVGGLAGFVDEQFF
. TRBJ1-1 . TRBV29-1 TGCAGCGTCTCTCAGAACACTGAAGCTTTCTTT CSVSQNTEAFF
TRBD2 TRBJ2-1 . TRBV4-1 TGCGCCAGCAGCCCCGGACTAGCGGACTACAATGAGCAGTTCTTC CASSPGLADYNEQFF
. TRBJ2-7 once TRBV7-8 TGTGCCAGCAGCTTAGTTGAACCTACCTACGAGCAGTACTTC CASSLVEPTYEQYF
. TRBJ1-1 once TRBV5-6 TGTGCCAGCAGCTCACGTATGAACACTGAAGCTTTCTTT CASSSRMNTEAFF
. TRBJ2-2 . TRBV7-2 TGTGCCAGCAGCTTCTCTCCCCCCGGGAGCACCGGGGAGCTGTTTTTT CASSFSPPGSTGELFF
. TRBJ2-7 . TRBV28 TGTGCCAGCAGTGGTTCGACGCCCTACGAGCAGTACTTC CASSGSTPYEQYF